This T cell receptor (beta chain) was sequenced in a study of blood T cell repertoires in COVID-19. Background on the study: From the United States, Italy and Spain came samples of acute and convalescent COVID-19. Sample material is recorded as cDNA or gDNA derived from T cells, B-cell-depleted T cells, or PBMCs.

This CDR3 spans 14 amino acids. V lost 6 bases, J lost 5 bases, and 10 bases stayed unmatched. CDR1 and CDR2 (germline): SGHKS, YYEKEE (reference sequence). Per the study methods: Estimated nucleated cell counts came from reference gene primer amplification. The data were produced by immunoSEQ multiplex PCR, yet TCRdb's version contains in-frame clones alone and is incomplete. That table is the source of V, J and clone size, and D and trimming were worked out from the DNA. Of about 140,000 clones in the sample, 82% were seen once. The receptor was derived from a woman older than 75 with acute or convalescent COVID-19. V and J are TRBV5-5 and TRBJ1-2; 7 bases align to TRBD1. Sequencing input: peripheral blood. CDR3 loop: CASTLGQSHYGYTF. The CDR3 DNA sequence: TGTGCCAGCACCCTGGGACAGAGCCATTATGGCTACACCTTC.